One and the same sample provided the 30 T cell receptor beta chains below, sequenced in a study of post-analysis software for immune sequencing data. No antigen is known for these receptors. cDNA libraries of TCR beta carried unique molecular identifiers. MiXCR, applied by TCRdb to the PCR reads, yields one record per CDR3 protein. This table has 400,000 to 500,000 distinct CDR3 sequences, approximately 42% appearing once. Study-wide results and limits: Five TRBV segments, TRBV5-6, TRBV5-1 and TRBV20-1 among them, were found more frequent in patients than controls.

Sequencing was carried out using blood. The receptor set was obtained from a girl aged 2 to 10 with multiple sclerosis.

The J gene is TRBJ2-1, the V gene TRBV4-1; TRBD2 might be the D (5 bases). This CDR3 has 16 residues. The V gene lost 1 base and the J gene lost 2 bases, with 12 bases spanning the gap. The germline CDR1 and CDR2 sequences are MGHRA and YSYEKL. CDR3 nucleotide sequence: TGCGCCAGCAGCCAAGCGAGGGATGGGGCCTACAATGAGCAGTTCTTC. It is translated as CASSQARDGAYNEQFF.

The chain couples TRBV7-3 to TRBJ2-7, with 9 bases aligning to TRBD1. Germline-derived CDR1 and CDR2 are SGHTA and FQGTGA. The CDR3 sequence is 14 residues long. Trimming at V came to 5 bases and at J to 4 bases, leaving 6 bases not matched to a gene. CDR3 residues: CASSTTGGVYEQYF. The CDR3 DNA reads TGTGCCAGCAGCACCACAGGGGGCGTGTACGAGCAGTACTTC.

This clonotype was observed a few times. This CDR3 reads CASSSGTLTQYF. DNA for the CDR3: TGTGCCAGCAGCTCCGGGACTCTTACCCAGTACTTC. This rearrangement joins TRBV6-2 or TRBV6-3 to TRBJ2-5; maybe TRBD2 (6 bases). The CDR3 runs 12 residues. Germline CDR1 MNHEY, CDR2 SVGEGT. The V end was cut by 6 bases, the J end by 8 bases, with 13 bases between.

The V gene is TRBV2, the J gene TRBJ2-1; TRBD2 matches 13 bases. The CDR3 contains 15 residues. Germline V gene lookup returns CDR1 SNHLY and CDR2 FYNNEI. The J segment lost 2 bases and the V segment lost 7 bases, leaving 2 bases of the junction unmatched. CDR3 amino acids: CASTTSGRAYNEQFF. For the CDR3, the DNA is TGTGCCAGCACTACTAGCGGGAGGGCCTACAATGAGCAGTTCTTC. Supplemented by reference TRBV2 and TRBJ2-1, the full variable domain reads EPEVTQTPSHQVTQMGQEVILRCVPISNHLYFYWYRQILGQKVEFLVSFYNNEISEKSEIFDDQFSVERPDGSNFTLKIRSTKLEDSAMYFCASTTSGRAYNEQFFGPGTRLTVL.

CDR3 DNA sequence: TGTGCCTGGAGTGGGACTTTCACAGATACGCAGTATTTT. Amino acid sequence: CAWSGTFTDTQYF. This rearrangement joins TRBV30 to TRBJ2-3, with D tentatively TRBD2 (5 bases). The germline V and J ends were trimmed by 1 base and 2 bases, with 7 bases remaining between them. In germline, CDR1 is GTSNPN, CDR2 SVGIG (reference sequence). The CDR3 has 13 amino acids. Supplemented by reference TRBV30 and TRBJ2-3, the full variable domain reads SQTIHQWPATLVQPVGSPLSLECTVEGTSNPNLYWYRQAAGRGLQLLFYSVGIGQISSEVPQNLSASRPQDRQFILSSKKLLLSDSGFYLCAWSGTFTDTQYFGPGTRLTVL.

This rearrangement joins TRBV5-1 to TRBJ2-3, with 8 bases that match TRBD2. With V trimmed by 7 bases and J by 0 bases, 7 bases remained unmatched. The length of the CDR3 is 15 residues. Germline V gene data show CDR1 as SGHRS and CDR2 as YFSETQ. CDR3 region: CASLSGRGSTDTQYF. The DNA for the CDR3 is TGCGCCAGCCTAAGCGGGAGAGGTAGCACAGATACGCAGTATTTT. Looking up the rest from reference TRBV5-1 and TRBJ2-3 gives the full variable domain: KAGVTQTPRYLIKTRGQQVTLSCSPISGHRSVSWYQQTPGQGLQFLFEYFSETQRNKGNFPGRFSGRQFSNSRSEMNVSTLELGDSALYLCASLSGRGSTDTQYFGPGTRLTVL.

The chain combines TRBV2 with TRBJ2-1; 9 bases fit TRBD2. CDR3 length equals 15 residues. In germline, CDR1 is SNHLY, CDR2 FYNNEI. V shed 5 bases, J shed 8 bases, and the junction held 10 bases outside the gene matches. The CDR3 here is CASSLGLAHVDEQFF. CDR3 DNA sequence: TGTGCCAGCAGTCTGGGACTAGCTCACGTCGATGAGCAGTTCTTC.

The chain is built from TRBV20-1 and TRBJ2-1, with a weak D call TRBD1 (6 bases). The germline V gene encodes CDR1 DFQATT and CDR2 SNEGSKA (reference sequence). This CDR3 spans 11 amino acids. Trimming removed 7 bases at V and 5 bases at J, with 9 bases between. Here the CDR3 DNA reads TGCAGTGGAGGGGGTGACAATGAGCAGTTCTTC. This codes for CSGGGDNEQFF.

The rearrangement links TRBV12-3 or TRBV12-4 to TRBJ2-3; a possible D gene is TRBD2 (6 bases). Trimming removed 8 bases from V and 6 bases from J, with 18 bases in between. The CDR3 is made up of 14 amino acids. The CDR3 here is CASGRDWPRDTQYF. CDR3 nucleotides: TGTGCCAGCGGAAGGGACTGGCCCAGGGATACGCAGTATTTT.

This clonotype was counted between two and nine times. The chain uses TRBV12-3 or TRBV12-4 and TRBJ2-4; a weak D match, TRBD1 (6 bases). V lost 7 bases and J lost 1, with 8 bases in between. This CDR3 contains 13 residues. CDR3 amino acids: CASTQGAKNIQYF. CDR3 coding DNA: TGTGCCAGCACCCAGGGGGCCAAAAACATTCAGTACTTC.

This clonotype was seen only a few times. This chain joins TRBV9 and TRBJ2-1; maybe TRBD2 (5 bases). The CDR3 totals 12 residues. The V gene lost 0 bases and the J gene lost 9 bases, with 7 bases spanning the gap. Germline V gives CDR1 SGDLS, CDR2 YYNGEE. Here the CDR3 DNA reads TGTGCCAGCAGCGTAGTGAGCGGTGAGCAGTTCTTC. Protein product: CASSVVSGEQFF.

This clonotype was detected only a few times. This sequence joins TRBV5-1 and TRBJ2-7; TRBD2 aligns across 9 bases. The CDR3 runs to 16 residues. The ends lost 1 base at V and 7 bases at J; junction bases unmatched: 12. From germline, CDR1 is SGHRS and CDR2 YFSETQ. The DNA of the CDR3 is TGCGCCAGCAGCTTGTGGAGCGGGGGGCAGGGATGGGAGCAGTACTTC. The encoded protein is CASSLWSGGQGWEQYF.

The rearrangement uses TRBV20-1 and TRBJ2-4, with D perhaps matching TRBD2 (6 bases). Germline-derived CDR1 and CDR2 are DFQATT and SNEGSKA (reference sequence). Trimming took off 0 bases at V and 0 bases at J, with 15 bases between the two ends. The length of the CDR3 is 17 residues. The CDR3 reads CSARELTGVQAKNIQYF. The CDR3 region has the DNA TGCAGTGCTAGAGAGCTAACGGGGGTTCAAGCCAAAAACATTCAGTACTTC.

This clonotype was picked up a small number of times. This chain joins TRBV6-5 and TRBJ1-1; TRBD1 agrees at 7 bases. Losses at the gene ends were 0 bases for V and 1 base for J; bases not matched to a gene: 5. This CDR3 region has 16 residues. CDR1 MNHEY and CDR2 SVGAGI come from the germline V gene. The CDR3 nucleotides read TGTGCCAGCAGTTACTCAGGGGGCGCAGGGAACACTGAAGCTTTCTTT. It translates to CASSYSGGAGNTEAFF.

The chain combines TRBV20-1 with TRBJ2-7; 7 nucleotides agree with TRBD1. J gave up 2 bases and V 1 base, and 5 bases lay outside the gene matches. Germline loops: CDR1 DFQATT, CDR2 SNEGSKA (reference sequence). The CDR3 loop spans 14 amino acids. The CDR3 loop reads CSARGDSPPYEQYF. The DNA for the CDR3 is TGCAGTGCTAGAGGGGACAGCCCACCCTACGAGCAGTACTTC.

The V call is TRBV29-1, the J call TRBJ2-5; no definite D call. The CDR3 spans 11 residues. Germline lookup yields CDR1 SQVTM and CDR2 ANQGSEA. V was cut by 6 bases and J by 4 bases, with 9 bases left in between. The CDR3 bases are TGCAGCGTAGATGGCGGAGAGACCCAGTACTTC. Amino acids: CSVDGGETQYF. Based on the CDR3 plus reference TRBV29-1 and TRBJ2-5, the full variable domain is SAVISQKPSRDICQRGTSLTIQCQVDSQVTMMFWYRQQPGQSLTLIATANQGSEATYESGFVIDKFPISRPNLTFSTLTVSNMSPEDSSIYLCSVDGGETQYFGPGTRLLVL.

This chain links TRBV7-9 with TRBJ2-4, with 8 bases matching TRBD1. The DNA end is a closer match to TRBJ2-7, so the J assignment may be wrong. Germline V gives CDR1 SEHNR, CDR2 FQNEAQ (reference sequence). The CDR3 is 12 residues long. The CDR3 nucleotides are TGTGCCAGCAGCCAAGGGACAGGCGAGCAGTACTTC. It translates to CASSQGTGEQYF.

This clonotype was observed a handful of times. This chain joins TRBV7-9 and TRBJ2-5, with 7 positions matching TRBD1. The trim removed 2 bases at V and 4 bases at J, leaving 7 bases unmatched. Per germline, CDR1 SEHNR and CDR2 FQNEAQ (reference sequence). This CDR3 is 15 amino acids long. CDR3 protein: CASSLRLTGRETQYF. CDR3 sequence (DNA): TGTGCCAGCAGCTTAAGGCTGACAGGGAGAGAGACCCAGTACTTC.

This clonotype was detected a few times. J is TRBJ2-1 and V is TRBV12-3 or TRBV12-4; 10 nucleotides agree with TRBD2. V shed 5 bases and J 6 bases; nucleotides not matched to a gene: 4. CDR3 length equals 14 residues. The CDR3 reads CASSPRLAGNEQFF. The DNA for the CDR3 is TGTGCCAGCAGTCCAAGACTAGCGGGCAATGAGCAGTTCTTC.

The chain links TRBV24-1 to TRBJ2-3; no firm D call. The germline gives CDR1 KGHDR, CDR2 SFDVKD. Trimming cost V 4 bases and J 0 bases, with 10 bases left between them. This CDR3 spans 15 amino acids. The CDR3: CATSDPNFSTDTQYF. The CDR3 coding sequence is TGTGCCACCAGTGACCCGAACTTTAGCACAGATACGCAGTATTTT.

This clonotype was seen only a few times. This chain links TRBV9 with TRBJ1-2; D remains unclear. CDR1 is SGDLS and CDR2 is YYNGEE in the germline V gene. This CDR3 has 14 residues. V was cut by 1 base and J by 1 base, with 8 bases left in between. CDR3 sequence: CASSVLGYNYGYTF. The CDR3 bases are TGTGCCAGCAGCGTACTTGGATATAACTATGGCTACACCTTC.

This clonotype was picked up a small number of times. This chain connects TRBV6-5 to TRBJ2-3; a possible D gene is TRBD1 (6 bases). The CDR3 spans 14 residues. Germline CDR1 is MNHEY and CDR2 is SVGAGI. Trimming pared 6 bases from V and 4 bases from J, leaving 14 bases between. As DNA, the CDR3 is TGTGCCAGCAGGGGTTTTGGGGGCGCAGATACGCAGTATTTT. Translation gives CASRGFGGADTQYF.

This chain joins TRBV5-1 and TRBJ2-1; the D is unclear. Trimming removed 2 bases from V and 1 base from J, with 4 bases in between. The CDR3 extends over 13 amino acids. CDR1 SGHRS and CDR2 YFSETQ come from the germline V gene. CDR3: CASSFRSYNEQFF. The CDR3 DNA is TGCGCCAGCAGCTTCCGGTCCTACAATGAGCAGTTCTTC. The entire variable domain, with the rest obtained from reference TRBV5-1 and TRBJ2-1, is as follows: KAGVTQTPRYLIKTRGQQVTLSCSPISGHRSVSWYQQTPGQGLQFLFEYFSETQRNKGNFPGRFSGRQFSNSRSEMNVSTLELGDSALYLCASSFRSYNEQFFGPGTRLTVL.

The rearrangement joins TRBV5-1 to TRBJ2-5, with a weak D call TRBD1 (5 bases). Per the germline V gene, CDR1 is SGHRS and CDR2 is YFSETQ. V was pared by 0 bases and J by 1 base, with 7 bases between. This CDR3 region has 14 residues. CDR3 sequence reads: CASSLAGSQETQYF. The CDR3, as DNA: TGCGCCAGCAGCTTGGCAGGGTCCCAAGAGACCCAGTACTTC.

This sequence joins TRBV28 and TRBJ2-7; 13 nucleotides match TRBD2. V lost 4 bases, J lost 4 bases, and 13 bases stayed unmatched. This CDR3 comprises 18 residues. Germline CDR1 MDHEN, CDR2 SYDVKM. DNA for the CDR3: TGTGCCAGCAGTTCCAGCCTAGGACTAGCGGGAGTAATATACGAGCAGTACTTC. This translates into CASSSSLGLAGVIYEQYF. Filled out from reference TRBV28 and TRBJ2-7, the complete variable domain reads DVKVTQSSRYLVKRTGEKVFLECVQDMDHENMFWYRQDPGLGLRLIYFSYDVKMKEKGDIPEGYSVSREKKERFSLILESASTNQTSMYLCASSSSLGLAGVIYEQYFGPGTRLTVT.

The rearrangement links TRBV5-4 to TRBJ2-1; tentative D call: TRBD2 (6 bases). Between the trimmed V and J ends, which lost 1 base and 9 bases, there was a span of 14 bases. There are 14 residues in the CDR3. The germline V gene encodes CDR1 SGHNT and CDR2 YYREEE (reference sequence). The CDR3 bases are TGTGCCAGCAGCTTGTCGACTAGTGTGTGTGAGCAGTTCTTC. It specifies CASSLSTSVCEQFF.

This chain links TRBV29-1 with TRBJ1-1, with D unclear. The germline V and J ends were trimmed by 7 bases and 5 bases, with 8 bases remaining between them. The CDR3 spans 10 residues. Per germline, CDR1 SQVTM and CDR2 ANQGSEA. CDR3 sequence reads: CSASGTEAFF. The CDR3 bases are TGCAGCGCCAGTGGTACTGAAGCTTTCTTT.

In this sample, this clonotype turned up a few times. The chain employs TRBV7-2 and TRBJ2-5; a possible D gene is TRBD2 (6 bases). Trimming pared 2 bases from V and 1 base from J, leaving 11 bases between. There are 15 residues in the CDR3. The germline V gene encodes CDR1 SGHTA and CDR2 FQGNSA. This chain's CDR3 is CASSLRPSVQETQYF. CDR3 nucleotides: TGTGCCAGCAGCTTACGGCCTAGCGTCCAAGAGACCCAGTACTTC.

The chain joins TRBV27 to TRBJ2-1, with D unclear. The CDR3 runs 13 residues. The V gene's germline CDR1 is MNHEY and CDR2 SMNVEV (reference sequence). With 3 bases removed from V and 6 bases from J, the gap between germline ends came to 9 bases. The CDR3 protein is CASSLWVGNEQFF. In DNA form, the CDR3 reads TGTGCCAGCAGTTTGTGGGTCGGCAATGAGCAGTTCTTC.

This clonotype turned up a few times. The rearrangement uses TRBV7-2 and TRBJ2-1; the D is unclear. The V gene's germline CDR1 is SGHTA and CDR2 FQGNSA. The CDR3 has 17 residues. Trimming removed 5 bases from V and 0 bases from J, with 17 bases in between. The CDR3 DNA follows: TGTGCCAGCAGCCACCAAAGAGTTCCCCGCTCCTACAATGAGCAGTTCTTC. It translates to CASSHQRVPRSYNEQFF. Combining the CDR3 with reference TRBV7-2 and TRBJ2-1 gives the whole variable domain GAGVSQSPSNKVTEKGKDVELRCDPISGHTALYWYRQSLGQGLEFLIYFQGNSAPDKSGLPSDRFSAERTGGSVSTLTIQRTQQEDSAVYLCASSHQRVPRSYNEQFFGPGTRLTVL.